This is a list of T cell receptor beta chains from one sample in a study of early T cells in non-severe SARS-CoV-2 infection. MiXCR, applied by TCRdb to the 5' RACE reads, yields one record per CDR3 protein. Of 65,000 to 95,000 distinct CDR3 sequences listed, approximately 12% were seen once; the top ten hold 15% to 18%. This specimen consisted of whole blood, obtained at baseline. Receptors originate from an adult who was a healthcare worker with PCR-confirmed SARS-CoV-2 infection or an uninfected control (not recorded which). The donor label of this sample is uncertain. CDR3s include the opening cysteine and the closing phenylalanine or tryptophan. Fields, in order: D gene, J gene, V gene, CDR3 length, clone size, CDR3 DNA, CDR3 protein. D genes are given only for firm matches. A clone size is listed for some rows: how often the clone was seen (once, few, many), or a class if it is expanded.

D gene: NA
J gene: TRBJ1-1
V gene: TRBV4-2
CDR3 length: 13
clone size: few
CDR3 DNA: TGTGCCAGCAGCCCGGAGGGAGGAACTGAAGCTTTCTTT
CDR3 protein: CASSPEGGTEAFF

D gene: NA
J gene: TRBJ2-3
V gene: TRBV10-3
CDR3 length: 15
clone size: few
CDR3 DNA: TGTGCCATCAGTGACCCCGGGCCTTACACAGATACGCAGTATTTT
CDR3 protein: CAISDPGPYTDTQYF

D gene: NA
J gene: TRBJ2-2
V gene: TRBV20-1
CDR3 length: 14
clone size: many
CDR3 DNA: TGCAGTGCTAGAGGGCAGGGGAACACCGGGGAGCTGTTTTTT
CDR3 protein: CSARGQGNTGELFF

D gene: NA
J gene: TRBJ2-3
V gene: TRBV25-1
CDR3 length: 11
clone size: few
CDR3 DNA: TGTGCCAGCAGTGCAGTAGATACGCAGTATTTT
CDR3 protein: CASSAVDTQYF

D gene: NA
J gene: TRBJ1-1
V gene: TRBV12-3/TRBV12-4
CDR3 length: 14
clone size: NA
CDR3 DNA: TGTGCCAGCAGCTATACACAGGGAAACACTGAAGCTTTCTTT
CDR3 protein: CASSYTQGNTEAFF

D gene: NA
J gene: TRBJ2-3
V gene: TRBV7-7
CDR3 length: 13
clone size: many
CDR3 DNA: TGTGCCAGCAGCTTAATACGCACAGATACGCAGTATTTT
CDR3 protein: CASSLIRTDTQYF

D gene: NA
J gene: TRBJ2-5
V gene: TRBV7-2
CDR3 length: 15
clone size: many
CDR3 DNA: TGTGCCAGCAGCTCCCGGACTCTGGCCCAAGAGACCCAGTACTTC
CDR3 protein: CASSSRTLAQETQYF

D gene: NA
J gene: TRBJ1-1
V gene: TRBV13
CDR3 length: 17
clone size: few
CDR3 DNA: TGTGCCAGCAGCTGGCCGGGACAACGAGGAAGGAACACTGAAGCTTTCTTT
CDR3 protein: CASSWPGQRGRNTEAFF

D gene: NA
J gene: TRBJ2-3
V gene: TRBV4-1
CDR3 length: 16
clone size: NA
CDR3 DNA: TGCGCCAGCAGCCCCCTAACTAGAGCATCCACAGATACGCAGTATTTT
CDR3 protein: CASSPLTRASTDTQYF

D gene: NA
J gene: TRBJ1-1
V gene: TRBV6-6
CDR3 length: 13
clone size: NA
CDR3 DNA: TGTGCCAGCAGTGACTACAGGGTCACTGAAGCTTTCTTT
CDR3 protein: CASSDYRVTEAFF

D gene: TRBD1
J gene: TRBJ2-3
V gene: TRBV6-5
CDR3 length: 15
clone size: few
CDR3 DNA: TGTGCCAGCAGTATAACAGGGGGCGATGCAGATACGCAGTATTTT
CDR3 protein: CASSITGGDADTQYF

D gene: NA
J gene: TRBJ1-5
V gene: TRBV10-3
CDR3 length: 14
clone size: NA
CDR3 DNA: TGTGCCATCAAGCAGGAGCTCATCAATCAGCCCCAGCATTTT
CDR3 protein: CAIKQELINQPQHF

D gene: NA
J gene: TRBJ2-2
V gene: TRBV7-9
CDR3 length: 11
clone size: few
CDR3 DNA: TGTGCCTCCACGGAAATCACGGAGCTGTTTTTT
CDR3 protein: CASTEITELFF

D gene: NA
J gene: TRBJ2-1
V gene: TRBV13
CDR3 length: 12
clone size: few
CDR3 DNA: TGTGCCAGCAGCTCCTGGACGGGGGAGCAGTTCTTC
CDR3 protein: CASSSWTGEQFF

D gene: NA
J gene: TRBJ1-1
V gene: TRBV27
CDR3 length: 16
clone size: NA
CDR3 DNA: TGTGCCAGCAGTCCTCTGGGGGCCACGGGACGAACTGAAGCTTTCTTT
CDR3 protein: CASSPLGATGRTEAFF

D gene: NA
J gene: TRBJ1-1
V gene: TRBV7-9
CDR3 length: 15
clone size: NA
CDR3 DNA: TGTGCCAGCAGCTTAGGTGGGGATCCGAACACTGAAGCTTTCTTT
CDR3 protein: CASSLGGDPNTEAFF

D gene: TRBD2
J gene: TRBJ2-1
V gene: TRBV9
CDR3 length: 16
clone size: NA
CDR3 DNA: TGTGCCATCAGCCCTCGACTAGCGGGAGTGGTTGATGAGCAGTTCTTC
CDR3 protein: CAISPRLAGVVDEQFF

D gene: TRBD2
J gene: TRBJ2-5
V gene: TRBV5-4
CDR3 length: 16
clone size: few
CDR3 DNA: TGTGCCAGCAGCCCGGGACTAGCGGTTACCGTCGAGACCCAGTACTTC
CDR3 protein: CASSPGLAVTVETQYF

D gene: NA
J gene: TRBJ1-5
V gene: TRBV20-1
CDR3 length: 13
clone size: NA
CDR3 DNA: TGCAGTGCTAGAGATGGAAGACAGCAGCCCCAGCATTTT
CDR3 protein: CSARDGRQQPQHF

D gene: TRBD2
J gene: TRBJ2-1
V gene: TRBV7-3
CDR3 length: 15
clone size: many
CDR3 DNA: TGTGCCAGCAGCTTAATAGCGGGAGACTTGGTCGGGCAGTTCTTC
CDR3 protein: CASSLIAGDLVGQFF

D gene: NA
J gene: TRBJ1-4
V gene: TRBV20-1
CDR3 length: 15
clone size: few
CDR3 DNA: TGCAGTGCTAAGAGAAAGCCGGCAACTAATGAAAAACTGTTTTTT
CDR3 protein: CSAKRKPATNEKLFF

D gene: NA
J gene: TRBJ2-3
V gene: TRBV14
CDR3 length: 17
clone size: NA
CDR3 DNA: TGTGCCAGCAGCCAAGAAGGCGCAGGGTCAGGGGCAGATACGCAGTATTTT
CDR3 protein: CASSQEGAGSGADTQYF

D gene: TRBD1
J gene: TRBJ2-1
V gene: TRBV4-3
CDR3 length: 17
clone size: NA
CDR3 DNA: TGCGCCAGCAGCCAAGATAGTGCGCCGGCAGGGGGCAATGAGCAGTTCTTC
CDR3 protein: CASSQDSAPAGGNEQFF

D gene: NA
J gene: TRBJ1-2
V gene: TRBV6-5
CDR3 length: 10
clone size: NA
CDR3 DNA: TGTGCCAGCAGCACTAATCGATACACCTTC
CDR3 protein: CASSTNRYTF

D gene: NA
J gene: TRBJ2-2
V gene: TRBV13
CDR3 length: 14
clone size: few
CDR3 DNA: TGTGCCAGCAGCCTTAGACTCAACACCGGGGAGCTGTTTTTT
CDR3 protein: CASSLRLNTGELFF

D gene: NA
J gene: TRBJ2-1
V gene: TRBV12-3/TRBV12-4
CDR3 length: 13
clone size: few
CDR3 DNA: TGTGCCAGCAGTTTGCCAGGGCGGACTGAGCAGTTCTTC
CDR3 protein: CASSLPGRTEQFF

D gene: NA
J gene: TRBJ2-3
V gene: TRBV28
CDR3 length: 13
clone size: many
CDR3 DNA: TGTGCCAGCAGCCCAGCCGGGGGAGGTACGCAGTATTTT
CDR3 protein: CASSPAGGGTQYF

D gene: TRBD2
J gene: TRBJ2-3
V gene: TRBV14
CDR3 length: 17
clone size: NA
CDR3 DNA: TGTGCCAGCAGCCAAAGGAGCGGGGGGGCGTACACAGATACGCAGTATTTT
CDR3 protein: CASSQRSGGAYTDTQYF

D gene: NA
J gene: TRBJ2-3
V gene: TRBV11-2
CDR3 length: 12
clone size: many
CDR3 DNA: TGTGCCAGCAGCCAGGCCGTCGGTACGCAGTATTTT
CDR3 protein: CASSQAVGTQYF

D gene: NA
J gene: TRBJ1-1
V gene: TRBV18
CDR3 length: 13
clone size: NA
CDR3 DNA: TGTGCCAGCTCACCAGGGAGGATCACTGAAGCTTTCTTT
CDR3 protein: CASSPGRITEAFF

D gene: NA
J gene: TRBJ2-7
V gene: TRBV3-1
CDR3 length: 14
clone size: once
CDR3 DNA: TGTGCCAGCAGCCCGCCGGCCCCGATCTACGAGCAGTACTTC
CDR3 protein: CASSPPAPIYEQYF

D gene: NA
J gene: TRBJ2-3
V gene: TRBV21-1
CDR3 length: 17
clone size: NA
CDR3 DNA: TGTGCCAGCAGCAGCCGGAATAGCGGGGGTTCCACAGATACGCAGTATTTT
CDR3 protein: CASSSRNSGGSTDTQYF

D gene: TRBD2
J gene: TRBJ2-7
V gene: TRBV5-4
CDR3 length: 14
clone size: few
CDR3 DNA: TGTGCCAGCAGCCCGGGACTAGCGGAAAACGAGCAGTACTTC
CDR3 protein: CASSPGLAENEQYF

D gene: NA
J gene: TRBJ2-1
V gene: TRBV27
CDR3 length: 16
clone size: few
CDR3 DNA: TGTGCCAGCAGTTACCCGGGAGCTTACTCCTACAATGAGCAGTTCTTC
CDR3 protein: CASSYPGAYSYNEQFF

D gene: NA
J gene: TRBJ1-1
V gene: TRBV27
CDR3 length: 14
clone size: NA
CDR3 DNA: TGTGCCAGCAGTTCTCCTGTAAGGGACACTAAAGCTTTCTTT
CDR3 protein: CASSSPVRDTKAFF

D gene: TRBD2
J gene: TRBJ2-1
V gene: TRBV4-3
CDR3 length: 16
clone size: NA
CDR3 DNA: TGCGCCAGCAGCCTTGCAGCGGGGGGGACATGGAATGAGCAGTTCTTC
CDR3 protein: CASSLAAGGTWNEQFF

D gene: NA
J gene: TRBJ2-2
V gene: TRBV11-2
CDR3 length: 15
clone size: many
CDR3 DNA: TGTGCCAGCAGTTTTCGAGAGAGGTGGACCGGGGAGCTGTTTTTT
CDR3 protein: CASSFRERWTGELFF

D gene: NA
J gene: TRBJ2-7
V gene: TRBV21-1
CDR3 length: 16
clone size: NA
CDR3 DNA: TGTGCCAGCAGCATCCGTCGCGGGAGGTCCATCTACGAGCAGTACTTC
CDR3 protein: CASSIRRGRSIYEQYF

D gene: TRBD2
J gene: TRBJ2-3
V gene: TRBV9
CDR3 length: 16
clone size: few
CDR3 DNA: TGTGCCAGCAGCGTTGGGACTAGCGGGGATGCAGATACGCAGTATTTT
CDR3 protein: CASSVGTSGDADTQYF

D gene: NA
J gene: TRBJ2-3
V gene: TRBV4-3
CDR3 length: 17
clone size: NA
CDR3 DNA: TGCGCCAGCAGCCAAGATGTTGGAACTAGCAGGATAGATACGCAGTATTTT
CDR3 protein: CASSQDVGTSRIDTQYF

D gene: NA
J gene: TRBJ2-1
V gene: TRBV2
CDR3 length: 14
clone size: few
CDR3 DNA: TGTGCCAGCATCTTTCAGGCCCCCTACAATGAGCAGTTCTTC
CDR3 protein: CASIFQAPYNEQFF

D gene: NA
J gene: TRBJ1-5
V gene: TRBV7-6
CDR3 length: 14
clone size: many
CDR3 DNA: TGTGCCAGCAGCAGTCAAGGTGGCAATCAGCCCCAGCATTTT
CDR3 protein: CASSSQGGNQPQHF

D gene: NA
J gene: TRBJ2-7
V gene: TRBV4-2
CDR3 length: 13
clone size: few
CDR3 DNA: TGTGCCAGCAGCCGTGCTGGGGGCAACGAGCAGTACTTC
CDR3 protein: CASSRAGGNEQYF

D gene: NA
J gene: TRBJ2-5
V gene: TRBV4-3
CDR3 length: 15
clone size: NA
CDR3 DNA: TGCGCCAGCAGCCAAGCCGCTCAGGGGCTAGAGACCCAGTACTTC
CDR3 protein: CASSQAAQGLETQYF

D gene: NA
J gene: TRBJ1-3
V gene: TRBV6-2/TRBV6-3
CDR3 length: 16
clone size: NA
CDR3 DNA: TGTGCCAGCAGTTACTCGAGCAGGGGTACTGGAAACACCATATATTTT
CDR3 protein: CASSYSSRGTGNTIYF

D gene: NA
J gene: TRBJ2-1
V gene: TRBV6-1
CDR3 length: 11
clone size: NA
CDR3 DNA: TGTGCCAGCAGTGACCGGACAGAGCAGTTCTTC
CDR3 protein: CASSDRTEQFF

D gene: NA
J gene: TRBJ2-7
V gene: TRBV5-1
CDR3 length: 14
clone size: NA
CDR3 DNA: TGCGCCAGCAGCTTGACGGGGTCCCCCTACGAGCAGTACTTC
CDR3 protein: CASSLTGSPYEQYF

D gene: NA
J gene: TRBJ2-7
V gene: TRBV11-2
CDR3 length: 13
clone size: NA
CDR3 DNA: TGTGCCAGCAGCCCACCCGAGACCTACGAGCAGTACTTC
CDR3 protein: CASSPPETYEQYF